This T cell receptor (beta chain) came from a study of T cell responses to AZD1222 COVID-19 vaccine. Study findings and constraints: Along spike, vaccine-associated CD4 TCRs were found throughout, with dominance at 160-218 and 743-854. Close to half of all spike-specific TCRs reportedly target regions of the variants that are unmutated. Seropositive AZD1222 recipients at baseline numbered only 6 or 7.

On this clone itself: Antigen specificity is unknown.

CDR1 is SNHLY and CDR2 is FYNNEI in the germline V gene. CDR3 size: 15 residues. V was pared by 6 bases and J by 1 base, with 13 bases between. Sequencing was performed with immunoSEQ multiplex PCR; in TCRdb, only in-frame clones are kept and a portion is missing. The sample has 100,000 to 150,000 clones; roughly 92% are singletons. The J gene is TRBJ2-1, the V gene TRBV2, with D unclear. Sequencing used peripheral blood, obtained 28 days after the second AZD1222 dose. This TCR derives from an adult who received the AZD1222 COVID-19 vaccine. CDR3 DNA: TGTGCCAGCAGAATCGATCGGAGTTCCTACAATGAGCAGTTCTTC. This gives the protein CASRIDRSSYNEQFF.